Below, one T cell receptor (beta chain) is given with its context. This record comes from a study of blood T cell repertoires in COVID-19. Study overall: The United States, Italy and Spain were the sources of the acute and convalescent COVID-19 samples. PBMCs, B-cell-depleted T cells, or T cells were the source of the cDNA or gDNA that made up the material.

How the authors handled the data: Amplification of reference gene primers provided the estimated nucleated cell counts. Assay used: immunoSEQ multiplex PCR; TCRdb lists only in-frame clones, some missing. That table furnishes V, J and clone size, whereas the DNA furnished D and trimming. The sample comprises hundreds of thousands of clones, about 87% of which are singletons, and about 8% rests with the top ten. Trimming took 1 base from V and 4 from J; bases not matched to a gene: 8. Germline CDR1 reads MGHRA; CDR2 reads YSYEKL. The CDR3 consists of 16 residues. The rearrangement links TRBV4-1 to TRBJ2-7; 9 bases agree with TRBD2. Source material: peripheral blood. This TCR came from a woman aged 50 to 65 who had recovered from COVID-19. The chain's CDR3 is CASSQVASGVQYEQYF. The CDR3 nucleotides read TGCGCCAGCAGCCAAGTAGCTAGCGGGGTCCAATACGAGCAGTACTTC.